This entry lists 3 T cell receptor beta chains sequenced from one sample in a study of CD8 T cells in Susac syndrome (dated by TCRdb to between 2018 and 2021). Receptors were amplified or captured by the immunoSEQ multiplex PCR assay. RNA was extracted using the RNeasy kit, and roughly 0.5 to 1 ug of the RNA was reverse transcribed with random hexamers. Clones were called with MiXCR by TCRdb after fastp trimmed the public reads at Q25, and only in-frame beta chains were retained. Here each entry gathers all rows of one CDR3 protein and keeps the most common genes and DNA. This sample lists hundreds of thousands of distinct CDR3 sequences; around 89% were detected once. The top ten clones comprise around 0.18% of the sample. The sample comprised CD8+ T cells from PBMCs. These TCRs come from a human donor with multiple sclerosis.

CDR3 residues: CASSYSRGYEQFF. CDR3 sequence (DNA): TGTGCCAGCAGTTACTCGAGGGGGTATGAGCAGTTCTTC. This rearrangement joins TRBV6-6 to TRBJ2-1; weak D call: TRBD1 (6 bases). Per germline, CDR1 MNHNY and CDR2 SVGAGI (reference sequence). Trimming took 0 bases from V and 8 from J, leaving 8 bases between them. There are 13 residues in the CDR3.

The chain links TRBV11-2 to TRBJ2-7, with D maybe TRBD2 (6 bases). The V and J ends lost 0 bases and 9 bases respectively, with 21 bases between them. Germline V gene data show CDR1 as SGHAT and CDR2 as FQNNGV. This CDR3 has 16 amino acids. The CDR3 reads CASSLDGGTLTPGQYF. CDR3 bases: TGTGCCAGCAGCTTAGATGGAGGGACCTTAACCCCCGGGCAGTACTTC.

V usage is TRBV12-5 and J usage is TRBJ1-2; D is perhaps TRBD1 (6 bases). CDR1 and CDR2 (germline): LGHNT, FRNRAP. V lost 6 bases to trimming and J lost 2 bases, with 7 bases between them. The CDR3 is 12 residues long. CDR3 loop: CASGTGNYGYTF. The CDR3 nucleotides read TGTGCTAGTGGGACAGGAAACTATGGCTACACCTTC.